These 18 T cell receptor beta chains originate from one sample sequenced in a study of response to subunit inactivated influenza vaccine. TCRdb reprocessed the RT-PCR reads with MiXCR, giving one entry per CDR3 protein. The sample includes about 530,000 distinct CDR3 sequences, approximately 12% seen only once; the top ten take around 12%. This specimen consisted of PBMCs from blood, obtained 45 days after vaccination. The receptors derive from a man aged 45 to 65 who received an inactivated influenza vaccine.

This clonotype occurred many times. The CDR3 coding sequence is TGTGCCATCAGTGATCCGGGACTACCGCAGTACTTC. This gives the protein CAISDPGLPQYF. The chain joins TRBV10-3 to TRBJ2-7; 7 nucleotides match TRBD2. V lost 3 bases and J lost 9; bases outside the gene matches: 5. CDR1 and CDR2 from the germline V gene are ENHRY and SYGVKD. The CDR3 totals 12 residues.

Only a few counts were recorded for this clonotype. The chain has TRBV5-1 and TRBJ1-1; no definite D call. Trimming removed 4 bases at V and 2 bases at J, with 12 bases between. Germline CDR1 is SGHRS and CDR2 is YFSETQ. The CDR3 length is 14 residues. The CDR3 sequence is CASSGSTVNTEAFF. CDR3 nucleotides: TGCGCCAGCAGCGGTAGTACGGTAAACACTGAAGCTTTCTTT.

The chain employs TRBV11-2 and TRBJ1-1; D not certain. The CDR3 totals 10 residues. Germline values: CDR1 SGHAT, CDR2 FQNNGV. The V gene lost 8 bases and the J gene lost 10 bases, with 11 bases spanning the gap. CDR3 in DNA: TGTGCCAGCGTCCCCCTTGGAGCTTTCTTT. It is translated as CASVPLGAFF.

About this clonotype itself: A single base separates this from a much larger clone, so it may be a read error. The J gene is TRBJ2-7, the V gene TRBV20-1, with TRBD1 identical over 9 bases. CDR3 size: 15 residues. The germline CDR1 and CDR2 sequences are DFQATT and SNEGSKA (reference sequence). The junction had 10 bases not matched to a gene; V was cut back by 3 bases and J by 4 bases. The CDR3 nucleotides read TGCAGTGCTAGGGGACAGGGAATTGGAATATACGAGCAGTACTTC. It specifies CSARGQGIGIYEQYF.

J is TRBJ2-7 and V is TRBV29-1; no clear D. Trimming took off 1 base at V and 7 bases at J, with 8 bases between the two ends. This CDR3 has 11 amino acids. From germline, CDR1 is SQVTM and CDR2 ANQGSEA. CDR3: CSVEAYSEQYF. Written as DNA, the CDR3 is TGCAGCGTTGAAGCCTATAGTGAGCAGTACTTC.

The sample holds a few counts of this clonotype. The rearrangement uses TRBV20-1 and TRBJ2-5, with no clear D. Germline CDR1 is DFQATT and CDR2 is SNEGSKA (reference sequence). V dropped 1 base and J dropped 5 bases, with 8 bases sitting between them. The CDR3 totals 12 residues. The CDR3 nucleotides are TGCAGTGCTAGAGCTCCCAGTGAGACCCAGTACTTC. It translates to CSARAPSETQYF.

The chain recombines TRBV30 with TRBJ2-2, with D perhaps TRBD1 or TRBD2 (5 bases each). Trimming took off 6 bases at V and 1 base at J, with 12 bases between the two ends. CDR1 is GTSNPN, CDR2 SVGIG, per germline (reference sequence). This CDR3 contains 14 residues. CDR3 protein: CACTGTGNTGELFF. The CDR3 DNA follows: TGTGCCTGCACCGGGACGGGGAACACCGGGGAGCTGTTTTTT.

This clonotype was detected ten times or more. V usage is TRBV24-1 and J usage is TRBJ2-3; D tentatively fits TRBD1 or TRBD2 (5 bases each). Germline V gene data show CDR1 as KGHDR and CDR2 as SFDVKD. The ends were cut back, 4 bases at V and 1 base at J, with 11 bases in the middle. This CDR3 region has 15 residues. CDR3 protein: CATSEPGARTDTQYF. DNA of the CDR3: TGTGCCACCAGTGAACCCGGGGCTCGCACAGATACGCAGTATTTT.

The CDR3 nucleotides are TGTGCCAGCAGCTTCGGTCAGGGGATTAACACTGAAGCTTTCTTT. This encodes CASSFGQGINTEAFF. This chain joins TRBV5-5 and TRBJ1-1, with TRBD1 as a possible D gene (6 bases). This CDR3 contains 15 residues. Germline assignment: CDR1 SGHKS and CDR2 YYEKEE (reference sequence). Trimming removed 2 bases at V and 2 bases at J, with 13 bases between.

This clonotype was observed many times. The chain carries TRBV18 and TRBJ1-5; 7 nucleotides align to TRBD1. Germline lookup yields CDR1 KGHSH and CDR2 LQKENI. V was pared by 6 bases and J by 5 bases, with 7 bases of the junction left unmatched. CDR3 size: 14 residues. DNA for the CDR3: TGTGCCAGCTCCCCGGACAGGATGTATCAGCCCCAGCATTTT. Its translation: CASSPDRMYQPQHF.

The chain carries TRBV7-8 and TRBJ2-3; 7 positions match TRBD1. The CDR3 length is 14 residues. Trimming removed 6 bases from V and 3 bases from J; junction bases left unmatched: 6. In germline, CDR1 is SGHVS, CDR2 FQNEAQ. The CDR3 spells CASRYRGVTDTQYF. Here the CDR3 DNA reads TGTGCCAGCAGGTACAGGGGAGTGACAGATACGCAGTATTTT.

The chain uses TRBV5-1 and TRBJ2-6, with D possibly matching TRBD2 (5 bases). The CDR3 covers 15 residues. V lost 0 bases, J lost 3 bases, and 7 bases lay in between. Germline loops: CDR1 SGHRS, CDR2 YFSETQ. Here the CDR3 reads CASSLATIGANVLTF. CDR3 coding DNA: TGCGCCAGCAGCTTGGCGACTATTGGGGCCAACGTCCTGACTTTC.

This clonotype showed up just a few times. As DNA, the CDR3 is TGTGCCAGCAGCCATGGGACTGACTCCTACGAGCAGTACTTC. It codes for CASSHGTDSYEQYF. V usage is TRBV3-1 and J usage is TRBJ2-7; perhaps TRBD2 as D (6 bases). Germline CDR1 LGHDT, CDR2 YNNKEL (reference sequence). The CDR3 totals 14 residues. Trimming left V 3 bases short and J 0 bases short, with 9 bases between.

The V and J genes are TRBV7-9 and TRBJ2-3, with 11 bases that match TRBD2. Germline V gene data show CDR1 as SEHNR and CDR2 as FQNEAQ (reference sequence). The CDR3 totals 16 residues. Germline trimming cut 4 bases from V and 1 base from J; bases unmatched to any gene: 4. The CDR3 reads CASSSAGLAGTDTQYF. In DNA, the CDR3 is TGTGCCAGCAGCTCTGCGGGACTAGCGGGCACAGATACGCAGTATTTT. The full variable domain, in which reference TRBV7-9 and TRBJ2-3 provide the parts outside the CDR3, is DTGVSQNPRHKITKRGQNVTFRCDPISEHNRLYWYRQTLGQGPEFLTYFQNEAQLEKSRLLSDRFSAERPKGSFSTLEIQRTEQGDSAMYLCASSSAGLAGTDTQYFGPGTRLTVL.

This clonotype was recorded a few times. The chain uses TRBV10-2 and TRBJ2-7; weak D call: TRBD1 (5 bases). The CDR3 spans 12 residues. In germline, CDR1 is WSHSY, CDR2 SAAADI. Trimming removed 4 bases from V and 6 bases from J, with 10 bases in between. As DNA, the CDR3 is TGCGCCAGCAGTGCCGACAGCCTCGAGCAGTACTTC. Its translation: CASSADSLEQYF.

The chain recombines TRBV6-1 with TRBJ2-7; TRBD1 aligns across 7 bases. Per germline, CDR1 MNHNS and CDR2 SASEGT. CDR3 length: 14 amino acids. The trim removed 6 bases at V and 3 bases at J, leaving 8 bases unmatched. CDR3 protein: CASRDPGQNYEQYF. Written as DNA, the CDR3 is TGTGCCAGCAGGGACCCGGGACAGAACTACGAGCAGTACTTC.

This clonotype was detected ten times or more. The J gene is TRBJ2-6, the V gene TRBV12-3 or TRBV12-4; D is uncertain. This CDR3 has 14 residues. The V gene lost 5 bases and the J gene lost 2 bases, with 7 bases spanning the gap. This CDR3 is CASSQSTGANVLTF. The CDR3 DNA follows: TGTGCCAGCAGTCAGTCTACTGGGGCCAACGTCCTGACTTTC.

This clonotype was seen more than once but under ten times. The CDR3 region has the DNA TGCAGTGCTAGTGGGCAGGCTAACACCGGGGAGCTGTTTTTT. Protein: CSASGQANTGELFF. The chain is built from TRBV20-1 and TRBJ2-2; D remains ambiguous. V lost 3 bases and J 2 bases, leaving 10 bases between the germline ends. The CDR3 spans 14 residues. CDR1 DFQATT and CDR2 SNEGSKA come from the germline V gene (reference sequence).